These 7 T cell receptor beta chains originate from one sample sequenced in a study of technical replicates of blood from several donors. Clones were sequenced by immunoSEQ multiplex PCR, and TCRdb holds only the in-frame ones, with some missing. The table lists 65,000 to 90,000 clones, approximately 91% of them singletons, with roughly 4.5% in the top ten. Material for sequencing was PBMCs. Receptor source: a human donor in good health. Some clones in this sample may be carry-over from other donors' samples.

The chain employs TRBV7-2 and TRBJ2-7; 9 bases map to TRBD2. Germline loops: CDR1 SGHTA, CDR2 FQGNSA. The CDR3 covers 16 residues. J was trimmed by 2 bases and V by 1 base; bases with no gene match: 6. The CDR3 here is CASSLEAAGGPYEQYF. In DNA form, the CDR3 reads TGTGCCAGCAGCTTAGAGGCGGCGGGGGGGCCCTACGAGCAGTACTTC. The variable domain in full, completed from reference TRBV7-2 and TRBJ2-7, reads GAGVSQSPSNKVTEKGKDVELRCDPISGHTALYWYRQSLGQGLEFLIYFQGNSAPDKSGLPSDRFSAERTGGSVSTLTIQRTQQEDSAVYLCASSLEAAGGPYEQYFGPGTRLTVT.

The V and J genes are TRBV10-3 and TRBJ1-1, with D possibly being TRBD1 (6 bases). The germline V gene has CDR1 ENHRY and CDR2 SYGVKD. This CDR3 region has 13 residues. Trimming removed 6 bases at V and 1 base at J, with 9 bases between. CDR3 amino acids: CAISLGGNTEAFF. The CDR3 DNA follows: TGTGCCATCAGCCTAGGGGGGAACACTGAAGCTTTCTTT.

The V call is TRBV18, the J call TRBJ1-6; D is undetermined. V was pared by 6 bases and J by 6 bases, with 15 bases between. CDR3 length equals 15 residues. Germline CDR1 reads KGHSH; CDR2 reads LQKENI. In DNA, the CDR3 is TGTGCCAGCTCGGGCCCCCTGAATCCTAATTCACCCCTCCACTTT. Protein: CASSGPLNPNSPLHF. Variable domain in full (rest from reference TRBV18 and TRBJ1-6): NAGVMQNPRHLVRRRGQEARLRCSPMKGHSHVYWYRQLPEEGLKFMVYLQKENIIDESGMPKERFSAEFPKEGPSILRIQQVVRGDSAAYFCASSGPLNPNSPLHFGNGTRLTVT.

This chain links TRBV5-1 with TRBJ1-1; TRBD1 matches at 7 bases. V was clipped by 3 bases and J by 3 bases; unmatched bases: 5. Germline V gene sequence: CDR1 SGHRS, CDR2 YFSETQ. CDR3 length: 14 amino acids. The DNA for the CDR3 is TGCGCCAGCAGCTCGGGAGGGGGCTACACTGAAGCTTTCTTT. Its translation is CASSSGGGYTEAFF.

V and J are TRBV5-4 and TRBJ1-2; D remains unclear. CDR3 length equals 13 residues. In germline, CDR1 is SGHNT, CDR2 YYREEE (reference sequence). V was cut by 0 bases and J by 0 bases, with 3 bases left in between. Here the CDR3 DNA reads TGTGCCAGCAGCTTGGCAGCTAACTATGGCTACACCTTC. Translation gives CASSLAANYGYTF.

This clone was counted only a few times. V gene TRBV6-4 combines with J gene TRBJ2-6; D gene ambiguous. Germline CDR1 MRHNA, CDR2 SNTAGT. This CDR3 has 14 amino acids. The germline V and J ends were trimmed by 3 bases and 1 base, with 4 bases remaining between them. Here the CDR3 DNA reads TGTGCCAGCAGTGAACGGTCTGGGGCCAACGTCCTGACTTTC. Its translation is CASSERSGANVLTF.

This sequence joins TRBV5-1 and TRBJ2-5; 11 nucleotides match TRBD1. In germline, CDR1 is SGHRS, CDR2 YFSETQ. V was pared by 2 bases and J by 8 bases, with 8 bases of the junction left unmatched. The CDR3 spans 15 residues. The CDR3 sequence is CASSFGTGGDGTQYF. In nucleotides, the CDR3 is TGCGCCAGCAGCTTCGGGACAGGGGGGGATGGTACCCAGTACTTC.